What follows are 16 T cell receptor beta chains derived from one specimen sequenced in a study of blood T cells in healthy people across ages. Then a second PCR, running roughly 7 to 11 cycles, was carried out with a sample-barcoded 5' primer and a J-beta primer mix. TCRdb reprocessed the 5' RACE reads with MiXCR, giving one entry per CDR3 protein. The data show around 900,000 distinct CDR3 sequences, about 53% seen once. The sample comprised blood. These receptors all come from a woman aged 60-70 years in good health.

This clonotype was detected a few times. CDR3 sequence reads: CASSQDWGAGANVLTF. The CDR3 DNA is TGCGCCAGCAGCCAAGATTGGGGGGCAGGGGCCAACGTCCTGACTTTC. The V and J genes are TRBV4-3 and TRBJ2-6; D is possibly TRBD1 or TRBD2 (6 bases each). This CDR3 has 16 residues. Germline V gives CDR1 LGHNA, CDR2 YSLEER. V gave up 0 bases and J gave up 4 bases, with 10 bases separating them.

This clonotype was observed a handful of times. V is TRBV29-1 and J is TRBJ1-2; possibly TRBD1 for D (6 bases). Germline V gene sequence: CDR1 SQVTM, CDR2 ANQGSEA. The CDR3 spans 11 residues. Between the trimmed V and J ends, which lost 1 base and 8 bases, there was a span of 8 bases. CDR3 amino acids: CSVEAGDGYTF. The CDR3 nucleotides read TGCAGCGTTGAAGCAGGGGACGGCTACACCTTC.

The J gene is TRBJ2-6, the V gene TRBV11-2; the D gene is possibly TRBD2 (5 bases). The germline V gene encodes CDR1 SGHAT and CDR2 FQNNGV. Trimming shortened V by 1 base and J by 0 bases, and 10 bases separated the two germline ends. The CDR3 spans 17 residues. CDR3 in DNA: TGTGCCAGCAGCTTAGTACGGGGAAGCTCTGGGGCCAACGTCCTGACTTTC. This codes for CASSLVRGSSGANVLTF.

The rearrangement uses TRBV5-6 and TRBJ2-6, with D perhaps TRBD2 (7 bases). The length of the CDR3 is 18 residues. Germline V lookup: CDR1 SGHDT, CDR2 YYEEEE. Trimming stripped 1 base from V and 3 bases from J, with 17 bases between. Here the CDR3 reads CASSLPYTGGLGANVLTF. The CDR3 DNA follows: TGTGCCAGCAGCTTGCCATACACCGGGGGGCTTGGGGCCAACGTCCTGACTTTC.

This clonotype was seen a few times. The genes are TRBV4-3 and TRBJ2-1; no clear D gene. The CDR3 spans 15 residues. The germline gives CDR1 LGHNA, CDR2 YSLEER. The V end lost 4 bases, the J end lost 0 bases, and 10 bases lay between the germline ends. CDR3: CASSPMEASYNEQFF. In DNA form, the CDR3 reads TGCGCCAGCAGCCCCATGGAAGCCTCCTACAATGAGCAGTTCTTC.

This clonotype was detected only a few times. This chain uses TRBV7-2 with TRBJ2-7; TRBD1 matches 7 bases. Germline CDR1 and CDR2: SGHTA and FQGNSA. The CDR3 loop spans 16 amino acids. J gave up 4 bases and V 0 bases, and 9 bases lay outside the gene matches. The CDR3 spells CASSLAHTGQRYEQYF. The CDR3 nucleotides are TGTGCCAGCAGCTTAGCTCACACGGGACAGAGGTACGAGCAGTACTTC.

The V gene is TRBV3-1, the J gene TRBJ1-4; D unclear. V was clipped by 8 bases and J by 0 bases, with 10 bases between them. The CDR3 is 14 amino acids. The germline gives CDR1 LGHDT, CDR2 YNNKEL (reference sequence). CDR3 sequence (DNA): TGTGCCAGCGGTTTTGTCGCAACTAATGAAAAACTGTTTTTT. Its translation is CASGFVATNEKLFF. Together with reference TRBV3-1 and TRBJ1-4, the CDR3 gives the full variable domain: DTAVSQTPKYLVTQMGNDKSIKCEQNLGHDTMYWYKQDSKKFLKIMFSYNNKELIINETVPNRFSPKSPDKAHLNLHINSLELGDSAVYFCASGFVATNEKLFFGSGTQLSVL.

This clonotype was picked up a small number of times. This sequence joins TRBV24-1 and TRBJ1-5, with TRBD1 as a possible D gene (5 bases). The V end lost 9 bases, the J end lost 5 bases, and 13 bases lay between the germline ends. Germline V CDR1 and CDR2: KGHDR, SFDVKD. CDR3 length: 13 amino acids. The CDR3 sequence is CATSGTDYQPQHF. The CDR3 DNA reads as TGTGCCACCTCAGGGACGGACTATCAGCCCCAGCATTTT.

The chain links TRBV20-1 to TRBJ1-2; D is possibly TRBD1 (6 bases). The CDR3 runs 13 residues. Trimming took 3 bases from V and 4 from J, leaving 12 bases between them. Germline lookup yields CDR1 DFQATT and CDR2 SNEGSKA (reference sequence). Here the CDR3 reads CSASVDRVYGYTF. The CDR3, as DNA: TGCAGTGCTAGTGTGGACAGAGTCTATGGCTACACCTTC.

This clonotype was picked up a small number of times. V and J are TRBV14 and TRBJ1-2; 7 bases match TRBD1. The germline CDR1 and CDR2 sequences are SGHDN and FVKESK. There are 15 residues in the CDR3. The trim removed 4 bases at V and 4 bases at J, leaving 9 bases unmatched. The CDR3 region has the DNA TGTGCCAGCAGCCCTTACAGGGGAGAAACCTATGGCTACACCTTC. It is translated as CASSPYRGETYGYTF.

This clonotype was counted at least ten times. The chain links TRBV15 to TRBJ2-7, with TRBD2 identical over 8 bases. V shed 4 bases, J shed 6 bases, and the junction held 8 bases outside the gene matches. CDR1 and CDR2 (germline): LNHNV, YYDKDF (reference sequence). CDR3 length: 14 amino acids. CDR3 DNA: TGTGCCACCAGCATAGCGGGACCTCGTGCCGAGCAGTACTTC. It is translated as CATSIAGPRAEQYF.

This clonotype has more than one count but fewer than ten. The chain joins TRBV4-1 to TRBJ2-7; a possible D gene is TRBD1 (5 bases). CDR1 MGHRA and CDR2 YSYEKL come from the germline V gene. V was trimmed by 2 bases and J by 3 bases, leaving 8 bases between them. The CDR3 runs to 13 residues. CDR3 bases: TGCGCCAGCAGCCAATCAGGGCTCTACGAGCAGTACTTC. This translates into CASSQSGLYEQYF.

CDR3 amino acids: CASSNGLAAESDTQYF. CDR3 DNA sequence: TGTGCCAGCAGCAACGGACTAGCGGCAGAGTCAGATACGCAGTATTTT. This sequence joins TRBV7-2 and TRBJ2-3; the match to TRBD2 covers 10 bases. The CDR3 runs 16 residues. The germline V gene encodes CDR1 SGHTA and CDR2 FQGNSA. V gave up 5 bases and J gave up 4 bases; unmatched junction bases: 9. The full variable domain, with the rest looked up from reference TRBV7-2 and TRBJ2-3, is GAGVSQSPSNKVTEKGKDVELRCDPISGHTALYWYRQSLGQGLEFLIYFQGNSAPDKSGLPSDRFSAERTGGSVSTLTIQRTQQEDSAVYLCASSNGLAAESDTQYFGPGTRLTVL.

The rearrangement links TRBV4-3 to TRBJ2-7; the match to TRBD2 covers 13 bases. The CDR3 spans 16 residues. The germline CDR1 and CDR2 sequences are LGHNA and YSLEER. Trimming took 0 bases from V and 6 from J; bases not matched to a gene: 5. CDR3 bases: TGCGCCAGCAGCCAAGACTGGACTAGCGGGAGTGGCGAGCAGTACTTC. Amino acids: CASSQDWTSGSGEQYF.

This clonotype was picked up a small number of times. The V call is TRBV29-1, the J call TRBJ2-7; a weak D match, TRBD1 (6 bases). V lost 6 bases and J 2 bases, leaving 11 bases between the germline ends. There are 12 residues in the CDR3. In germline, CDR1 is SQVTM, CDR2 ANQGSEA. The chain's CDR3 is CSVKDSAYEQYF. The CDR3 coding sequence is TGCAGCGTGAAGGACAGCGCCTACGAGCAGTACTTC.

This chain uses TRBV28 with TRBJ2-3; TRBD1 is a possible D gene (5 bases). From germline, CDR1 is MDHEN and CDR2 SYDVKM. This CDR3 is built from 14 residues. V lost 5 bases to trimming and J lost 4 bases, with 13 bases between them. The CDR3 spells CASSPRVDADTQYF. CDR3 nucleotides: TGTGCCAGCAGTCCCAGGGTCGACGCAGATACGCAGTATTTT.